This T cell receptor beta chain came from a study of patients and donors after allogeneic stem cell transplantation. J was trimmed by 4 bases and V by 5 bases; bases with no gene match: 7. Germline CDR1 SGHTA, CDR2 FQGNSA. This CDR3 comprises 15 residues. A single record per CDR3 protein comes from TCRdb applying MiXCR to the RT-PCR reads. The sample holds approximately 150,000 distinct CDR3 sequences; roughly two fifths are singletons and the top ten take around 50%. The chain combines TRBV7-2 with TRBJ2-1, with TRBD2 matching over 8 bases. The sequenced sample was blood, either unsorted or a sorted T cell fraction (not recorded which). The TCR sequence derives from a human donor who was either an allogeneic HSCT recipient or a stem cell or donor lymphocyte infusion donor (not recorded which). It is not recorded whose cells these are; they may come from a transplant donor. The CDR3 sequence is CASSPTSDTYNEQFF. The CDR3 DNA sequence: TGTGCCAGCAGCCCGACTAGCGACACATACAATGAGCAGTTCTTC.